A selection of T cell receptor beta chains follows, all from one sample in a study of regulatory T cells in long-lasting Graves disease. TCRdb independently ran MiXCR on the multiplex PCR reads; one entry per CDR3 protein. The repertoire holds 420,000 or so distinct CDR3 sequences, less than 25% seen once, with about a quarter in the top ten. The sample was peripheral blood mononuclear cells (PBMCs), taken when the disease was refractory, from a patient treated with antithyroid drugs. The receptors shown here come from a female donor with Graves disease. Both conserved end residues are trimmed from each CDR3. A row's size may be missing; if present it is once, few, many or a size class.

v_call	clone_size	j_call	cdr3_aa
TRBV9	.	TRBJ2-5	ASSVLGTSGGLETQY
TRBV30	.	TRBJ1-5	AWSGGQVNQPQH
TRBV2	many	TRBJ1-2	ASRSEGINYGYT
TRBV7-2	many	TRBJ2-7	ASSIGTVRYEQY
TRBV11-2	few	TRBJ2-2	ASSSGAGGNTGELF
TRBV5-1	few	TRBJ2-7	ASSAQAPGGPYEQY
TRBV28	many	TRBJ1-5	ASSDRSFSNQPQH
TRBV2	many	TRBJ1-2	ASRGDRSRYGYT
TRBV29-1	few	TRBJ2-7	SVRAQGSEQY
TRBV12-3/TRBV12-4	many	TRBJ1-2	ASSAGVPYGYT
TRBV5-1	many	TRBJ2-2	ASSATDGELF
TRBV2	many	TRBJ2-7	ASKVDRIAYEQY
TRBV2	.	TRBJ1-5	ASSPTHSNQPQH
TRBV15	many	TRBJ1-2	ATSRDRQLYGYT
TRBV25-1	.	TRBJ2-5	ASSRNRQVQETQY